What follows are 3 T cell receptor beta chains derived from one specimen sequenced in a study of regulatory T cells in long-lasting Graves disease. Arm-PCR of CDR3 regions and iRepertoire HTBI primers were used to build TCR beta libraries. MiXCR was run by TCRdb on the multiplex PCR reads, yielding one entry per CDR3 protein. The profile shows 550,000 or so distinct CDR3 sequences, around 12% of them singletons. Time point noted: newly diagnosed GD, antithyroid drugs for less than 3 months. From RNA extracted from PBMCs, the TCR library was made. These data were also filed under a second study, of T cells in Graves' hyperthyroidism and ophthalmopathy.

The starting material was peripheral blood mononuclear cells (PBMCs), obtained at new diagnosis, from a patient treated with antithyroid drugs. The receptors shown here come from a woman aged 25 to 39 with Graves disease.

This clonotype was picked up a small number of times. The V call is TRBV4-3, the J call TRBJ2-1; 11 bases agree with TRBD2. The CDR3 is 16 amino acids. V was pared by 2 bases and J by 4 bases, with 4 bases of the junction left unmatched. Per the germline V gene, CDR1 is LGHNA and CDR2 is YSLEER. CDR3 nucleotides: TGCGCCAGCAGCCAAACCGGGACTAGCGGTTACAATGAGCAGTTCTTC. It yields the protein CASSQTGTSGYNEQFF.

The genes are TRBV6-2 or TRBV6-3 and TRBJ2-2; D uncertain. There are 14 residues in the CDR3. In germline, CDR1 is MNHEY, CDR2 SVGEGT. V lost 4 bases and J 1 base, leaving 7 bases between the germline ends. The CDR3 reads CASSLVWNTGELFF. The CDR3 DNA reads TGTGCCAGCAGTTTAGTTTGGAACACCGGGGAGCTGTTTTTT.

The sample holds many counts of this clonotype. The chain combines TRBV7-9 with TRBJ2-1; TRBD2 agrees at 10 bases. This CDR3 is 17 amino acids long. J lost 9 bases, V lost 5 bases, and 16 bases had no gene match. Germline V gene lookup returns CDR1 SEHNR and CDR2 FQNEAQ (reference sequence). Here the CDR3 DNA reads TGTGCCAGCAGCCCAGGAGGGGCCAGCGGGAGGGCCGGTGAGCAGTTCTTC. Amino acids: CASSPGGASGRAGEQFF.